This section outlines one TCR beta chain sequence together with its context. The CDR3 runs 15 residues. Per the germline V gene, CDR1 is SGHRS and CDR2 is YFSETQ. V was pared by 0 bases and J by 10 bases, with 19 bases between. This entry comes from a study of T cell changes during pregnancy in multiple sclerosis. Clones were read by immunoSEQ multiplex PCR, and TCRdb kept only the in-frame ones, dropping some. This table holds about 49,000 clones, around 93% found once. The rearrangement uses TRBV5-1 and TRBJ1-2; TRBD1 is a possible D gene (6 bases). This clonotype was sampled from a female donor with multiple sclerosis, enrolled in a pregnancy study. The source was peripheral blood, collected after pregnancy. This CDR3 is CASSLELGAGSHYTF. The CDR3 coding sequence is TGCGCCAGCAGCTTGGAACTGGGGGCAGGGTCACACTACACCTTC.